The clone carrying this T cell receptor beta chain was found many times. This specimen belongs to a study of early T cells in non-severe SARS-CoV-2 infection. Study overall: Chains stayed unpaired after sequencing of bulk RNA from unsorted whole blood.

TCRdb processed the 5' RACE reads anew with MiXCR; each CDR3 protein has one entry. Among about 19,000 distinct CDR3 sequences listed, approximately 4.4% were seen once. CDR3 length: 14 residues. Trimming took off 3 bases at V and 0 bases at J, with 8 bases between the two ends. Germline V gives CDR1 PRHDT, CDR2 FYEKMQ (reference sequence). The V call is TRBV13, the J call TRBJ1-1; no firm D call. This sequence was found in an adult who was a healthcare worker with PCR-confirmed SARS-CoV-2 infection or an uninfected control (not recorded which). Sequencing was performed on whole blood. In nucleotides, the CDR3 is TGTGCCAGCAGCTTGAGACCCTTGAACACTGAAGCTTTCTTT. Amino acids: CASSLRPLNTEAFF.